The TCR beta chain described here comes from a study of T cells in Graves' hyperthyroidism and ophthalmopathy (dated by TCRdb to the late 2010s). At the level of the whole study: Peripheral blood was sampled at the time of initial diagnosis, prior to any treatment. To identify TCR V-J signatures that set the groups apart, the researchers used a discovery cohort of more than 95 patients, made up of some 41 with Graves' ophthalmopathy and 57 with stable Graves' hyperthyroidism. An independent validation cohort of 18 to 20 hyperthyroidism patients and 17 patients who later progressed to ophthalmopathy tested prospective prediction of ophthalmopathy. The 75 to 100 discovery patients were randomly split 7:3 into training and test sets. In over five Graves' hyperthyroidism patients, the study also compared T-cell repertoires from thyroid tissue with T-cell repertoires from blood. Once sampling was done, hyperthyroidism patients were given methimazole at a starting dose of 30 mg daily, whereas ophthalmopathy patients were given high-dose intravenous methylprednisolone. The paper reports TCR Vbeta CDR3 sequencing of over 130 peripheral blood samples: under 45 ophthalmopathy, about 75 hyperthyroidism and around 17 progressor patients.

Hyperthyroidism patients were newly diagnosed, had a disease duration of under 2 months, and were aged 18 to 65 years. The study excluded patients with uncontrolled infections, other autoimmune diseases, pregnancy or lactation. Clinical symptoms, serum thyroxine and TRAb, thyroid ultrasound, and orbital computed tomography formed the basis for the diagnoses. Blood from progressor patients was drawn when they were first diagnosed with hyperthyroidism, before any ophthalmopathy symptoms appeared. Ficoll-Paque density gradient centrifugation was used to isolate PBMCs from approximately 11 ml of fresh peripheral blood. Progressor patients were first diagnosed with Graves' hyperthyroidism and then developed ophthalmopathy during follow-up. Total RNA was extracted using Trizol reagent, and RNA quality was assessed on an Agilent 2100 Bioanalyzer. The paper as a whole reports these results and caveats: During validation, the model predicted progression to ophthalmopathy a median of about 5.9 months ahead of onset, with just under 71% sensitivity and more than 72% specificity. Sample size was not statistically predetermined, and investigators were not blinded to group allocation. Most expanded thyroid clonotypes (frequency above 0.001) were also detected in blood, a finding suggesting that blood repertoires may reflect thyroid immune responses. A model built on a 13 V-J signature distinguished ophthalmopathy from stable hyperthyroidism, reaching approximately 89% sensitivity and around 81% specificity in cross-validation and 80%/75% in testing.

TCR beta CDR3 regions were amplified from RNA transcripts. The first round of RT-PCR for the TCR CDR3 was performed with the HTBI primer set and the Qiagen OneStep RT-PCR kit. A second multiplex PCR round built the libraries, followed by size selection and purification. Paired-end sequencing of the libraries was performed with 100 bp reads on an Illumina HiSeq2000. The authors' pipeline ran thus. SOAPnuke was used to process the raw data, throwing out any read that contained adapters or uncalled bases, had a mean Phred below 15, or lacked an exact constant-primer or identifier match. COPE v1.2.5 was used to merge high-quality paired reads, and clonotypes were defined as unique nucleotide sequences. Clonotypes were aligned to IMGT TRBV, TRBD and TRBJ reference segments using MiTCR v1.1. The analysis was restricted to V-J combinations with a frequency above 0.0001, which together covered 99% to 99.2% of the repertoires. The TCS score was defined as F50 (clonal expansion) divided by E x V (chaos), with BLOSUM62-based TCRdist calculated between CDR3 peptides within each V-J. Welch's t-statistics and random forest reduced some 510 V-J features to roughly 13, which were used in a naive Bayes classifier (R e1071). TCRdb handled the public reads itself, with Q25 trimming in fastp and clone calling in MiXCR, and kept productive beta chains. Rows are unified per CDR3 protein, each entry keeping the most common DNA and genes. The V and J calls and clone size are TCRdb's, not the authors'. This sample gives about 160,000 distinct CDR3 sequences in total; over 7.5% of them show up just once. Of the sample, approximately 20% is held by the ten largest clones.

Regarding this clonotype: The antigen it recognizes is unknown. No base quality information exists; no much larger clone differs at one position.

Counted from cysteine to phenylalanine, this CDR3 has 19 amino acids. Only CDR3 DNA is held: 57 bases, read in frame from base 1. For this chain, trimming is 3 bases at the V end and 3 bases at the J end, and the number of junction bases without a gene match is 15. Sequences SNHLY (CDR1) and FYNNEI (CDR2) are obtained from the germline V gene. The sequenced sample consisted of blood. The source is a woman aged 18-35 years with Graves' hyperthyroidism that later progressed to Graves' ophthalmopathy. The chain is made from TRBV2 and TRBJ1-3; TRBD1 fits 9 bases in the junction. The nucleotide sequence reads as follows: TGTGCCAGCAGTGATATGCCGGGACAGGGTCCTGTCCTTGGAAACACCATATATTTT. It translates as CASSDMPGQGPVLGNTIYF.